The rows below give T cell receptor beta chains drawn from one sample of a study of persistence of HIV-infected CD4 T cells. These receptors' antigens are unknown. Measured with immunoSEQ multiplex PCR; TCRdb has only the in-frame clones, and not every one. The data contain tens of thousands of clones, over 80% of them seen just once; the ten biggest clones take up around 6.6%. The sequenced sample was CD4+ T cells sorted from PBMCs after roughly 18-hour stimulation, obtained from a patient who received antiretroviral therapy. The origin of the receptors is an adult woman with HIV who was CMV-seropositive. Both conserved end residues are part of each CDR3. D genes are given only for firm matches. For some rows the clone size is stated as once, few or many, or as a class when expanded; others skip it.

size: .
D: .
J: TRBJ2-7
V: TRBV4-2
DNA: TGTGCCAGCAGCCAAGAAGGGGGAGCCTCTCCTTCCTACGAGCAGTACTTC
CDR3: CASSQEGGASPSYEQYF

size: few
D: .
J: TRBJ1-2
V: TRBV19
DNA: TGTGCCAGTAGTACTATACCGGGACTATCTAACTATGGCTACACCTTC
CDR3: CASSTIPGLSNYGYTF

size: .
D: TRBD1
J: TRBJ2-1
V: TRBV19
DNA: TGTGCCAGTAGTCCCCACAGGGGAAAGGATGAGCAGTTCTTC
CDR3: CASSPHRGKDEQFF

size: .
D: TRBD1
J: TRBJ1-2
V: TRBV29-1
DNA: TGCAGCGTTCCGACAGGGTATGGCTACACCTTC
CDR3: CSVPTGYGYTF

size: .
D: .
J: TRBJ1-2
V: TRBV19
DNA: TGTGCCAGTAGTACCCGGACAGATGTTAACTATGGCTACACCTTC
CDR3: CASSTRTDVNYGYTF

size: few
D: .
J: TRBJ2-5
V: TRBV7-6
DNA: TGTGCCAGCAGCTTAGTAGGGGGCCTAGCGGTACAAGAGACCCAGTACTTC
CDR3: CASSLVGGLAVQETQYF

size: .
D: .
J: TRBJ2-2
V: TRBV18
DNA: TGTGCCAGCTCACCACCGAGCGGGTATAACCTCGCGAACACCGGGGAGCTGTTTTTT
CDR3: CASSPPSGYNLANTGELFF

size: .
D: TRBD1
J: TRBJ1-1
V: TRBV7-9
DNA: TGTGCCAGCAGCTTCCAACAGGGGGGAACTGAAGCTTTCTTT
CDR3: CASSFQQGGTEAFF

size: .
D: TRBD1
J: TRBJ1-2
V: TRBV18
DNA: TGTGCCAGCTCACGACAAGGTACAGGGGGAAACTATGGCTACACCTTC
CDR3: CASSRQGTGGNYGYTF

size: .
D: TRBD2
J: TRBJ2-2
V: TRBV7-9
DNA: TGTGCCAGCAGCGGTACGCCGGGACTAGTTGGCGGGGAGCTGTTTTTT
CDR3: CASSGTPGLVGGELFF

size: .
D: .
J: TRBJ2-6
V: TRBV19
DNA: TGTGCCAGTAGTATAATTTGGAGCTCTGGGGCCAACGTCCTGACTTTC
CDR3: CASSIIWSSGANVLTF

size: once
D: .
J: TRBJ2-7
V: TRBV7-2
DNA: TGTGCCAGCAGCTGGGGGTCGAACTCCTACGAGCAGTACTTC
CDR3: CASSWGSNSYEQYF

size: .
D: .
J: TRBJ1-5
V: TRBV6-5
DNA: TGTGCCAGCAAGAGGGGTAACAGCAATCAGCCCCAGCATTTT
CDR3: CASKRGNSNQPQHF

size: few
D: .
J: TRBJ1-1
V: TRBV20-1
DNA: TGCAGTGCTCCAGGATGGACTGAAGCTTTCTTT
CDR3: CSAPGWTEAFF

size: .
D: .
J: TRBJ1-5
V: TRBV6-2/TRBV6-3
DNA: TGTGCCAGCAGTTACTTAAATCAGCCCCAGCATTTT
CDR3: CASSYLNQPQHF

size: .
D: .
J: TRBJ1-4
V: TRBV19
DNA: TGTGCCAGTAGTAGGCGCAACAGAGGGAATGAAAAACTGTTTTTT
CDR3: CASSRRNRGNEKLFF

size: .
D: TRBD1
J: TRBJ1-2
V: TRBV30
DNA: TGTGCCTGGACTAACAAGGGACAGGGGGCCTATGGCTACACCTTC
CDR3: CAWTNKGQGAYGYTF

size: .
D: .
J: TRBJ1-2
V: TRBV5-1
DNA: TGCGCCAGCAGCTTTGAGGGCTATGGCTACACCTTC
CDR3: CASSFEGYGYTF

size: .
D: TRBD1
J: TRBJ1-2
V: TRBV7-2
DNA: TGTGCCAGCAGCTCCCAGGGGGCGGATGGCTACACCTTC
CDR3: CASSSQGADGYTF

size: .
D: TRBD1
J: TRBJ1-5
V: TRBV5-4
DNA: TGTGCCAGCAGCGTGGCTGGGACAGGGGGGGGGTCGACCCAGCATTTT
CDR3: CASSVAGTGGGSTQHF

size: .
D: .
J: TRBJ1-2
V: TRBV12-3/TRBV12-4
DNA: TGTGCCAGCAGTTTCCCGGGGAACTATGGCTACACCTTC
CDR3: CASSFPGNYGYTF

size: .
D: .
J: TRBJ2-5
V: TRBV4-1
DNA: TGCGCCAGCAGCCCCGGACTGAAAGTCGGAGAGACCCAGTACTTC
CDR3: CASSPGLKVGETQYF

size: .
D: .
J: TRBJ2-1
V: TRBV6-5
DNA: TGTGCCAGCAGTTACTCCCGAGGGGGCAATGAGCAGTTCTTC
CDR3: CASSYSRGGNEQFF

size: .
D: TRBD1
J: TRBJ1-4
V: TRBV2
DNA: TGTGCCAGCAGTTGGGACAGGGGACTGTTTTTT
CDR3: CASSWDRGLFF

size: few
D: .
J: TRBJ1-2
V: TRBV6-1
DNA: TGTGCCAGCAGTGAAAGGCGGGGCAGGGGAAGCTATGGCTACACCTTC
CDR3: CASSERRGRGSYGYTF

size: once
D: .
J: TRBJ1-3
V: TRBV7-8
DNA: TGTGCCAGCAGCCCTTTGGGGGGCTCTGGAAACACCATATATTTT
CDR3: CASSPLGGSGNTIYF

size: .
D: TRBD1
J: TRBJ1-2
V: TRBV4-1
DNA: TGCGCCAGCAGCCATCTTGGGACAGGGGGCGTCAGAGCTAACTATGGCTACACCTTC
CDR3: CASSHLGTGGVRANYGYTF

size: .
D: TRBD1
J: TRBJ1-4
V: TRBV19
DNA: TGTGCCAGTAGACTCCTGACAGGGGGAATTGAAAAACTGTTTTTT
CDR3: CASRLLTGGIEKLFF

size: .
D: .
J: TRBJ1-1
V: TRBV15
DNA: TGTGCCACCAGCAGCCGGGACAAAGGGGGTGAAGCTTTCTTT
CDR3: CATSSRDKGGEAFF

size: .
D: .
J: TRBJ1-1
V: TRBV27
DNA: TGTGCCAGCAGTTTATTAAGCTCAGGGGTCGACACTGAAGCTTTCTTT
CDR3: CASSLLSSGVDTEAFF

size: .
D: .
J: TRBJ2-6
V: TRBV24-1
DNA: TGTGCCACCAGTGGCTCTGGGGCCAACGTCCTGACTTTC
CDR3: CATSGSGANVLTF

size: .
D: .
J: TRBJ2-3
V: TRBV7-9
DNA: TGTGCCAGCAGCTCCTCCGGGAGTAACACAGATACGCAGTATTTT
CDR3: CASSSSGSNTDTQYF

size: .
D: TRBD1
J: TRBJ2-7
V: TRBV5-1
DNA: TGCGCCAGCAGCTGGACAGGGGCAGGTTCCTACGAGCAGTACTTC
CDR3: CASSWTGAGSYEQYF

size: few
D: .
J: TRBJ2-7
V: TRBV20-1
DNA: TGCAGTGCTGGACCAAAGTGGGAGCAGTACTTC
CDR3: CSAGPKWEQYF

size: .
D: TRBD2
J: TRBJ2-3
V: TRBV7-8
DNA: TGTGCCAGCAGCCCTGGGACTAGCGGAGCTAGCACAGATACGCAGTATTTT
CDR3: CASSPGTSGASTDTQYF

size: .
D: TRBD1
J: TRBJ2-7
V: TRBV6-5
DNA: TGTGCCAGCAGACAGGGGCTGCCGGGGGAGCAGTACTTC
CDR3: CASRQGLPGEQYF

size: .
D: .
J: TRBJ2-5
V: TRBV11-1
DNA: TGTGCCAGCAGCTTAGGGCTCCAAGAGACCCAGTACTTC
CDR3: CASSLGLQETQYF

size: once
D: .
J: TRBJ1-2
V: TRBV28
DNA: TGTGCCAGCAGCCAGGGGCCAGGACACTATGGCTACACCTTC
CDR3: CASSQGPGHYGYTF

size: .
D: .
J: TRBJ1-6
V: TRBV3-1/TRBV3-2
DNA: TGTGCCAGCAGCCAAGGACCAGGGAATAATTCACCCCTCCACTTT
CDR3: CASSQGPGNNSPLHF

size: .
D: TRBD2
J: TRBJ2-5
V: TRBV3-1/TRBV3-2
DNA: TGTGCCAGCAGCAGTAGCGGGGGGCTCGGAGAGACCCAGTACTTC
CDR3: CASSSSGGLGETQYF

size: .
D: .
J: TRBJ1-2
V: TRBV4-3
DNA: TGCGCCAGCAGCCAAGCCGACCCCGCTTGGGGTGGCTACACCTTC
CDR3: CASSQADPAWGGYTF

size: .
D: .
J: TRBJ1-5
V: TRBV19
DNA: TGTGCCAGTAGTATTCAACTTAGGAGCAATCAGCCCCAGCATTTT
CDR3: CASSIQLRSNQPQHF

size: .
D: .
J: TRBJ2-7
V: TRBV6-1
DNA: TGTGCCAGCAGTGACCAGGGATGGTACGAGCAGTACTTC
CDR3: CASSDQGWYEQYF

size: .
D: .
J: TRBJ2-7
V: TRBV6-2/TRBV6-3
DNA: TGTGCCAGCAGTTACTCCCTCTTCGGTGGGGGCTCCTACGAGCAGTACTTC
CDR3: CASSYSLFGGGSYEQYF

size: few
D: TRBD1
J: TRBJ1-2
V: TRBV2
DNA: TGTGCCAGCAGATACCAGGGGGATGGCTACACCTTC
CDR3: CASRYQGDGYTF

size: .
D: TRBD2
J: TRBJ2-1
V: TRBV11-3
DNA: TGTGCCAGCAGCTTAGTCCTCTTTAGCGGGGGGGCCTACAATGAGCAGTTCTTC
CDR3: CASSLVLFSGGAYNEQFF

size: .
D: TRBD2
J: TRBJ2-7
V: TRBV7-9
DNA: TGTGCCAGCAGCTTAGCACGGGGGGTATTTGGCTACGAGCAGTACTTC
CDR3: CASSLARGVFGYEQYF

size: .
D: TRBD1
J: TRBJ1-1
V: TRBV30
DNA: TGTGCCTGGAGTGTACGGGGACAGGGTGTCTCTGAAGCTTTCTTT
CDR3: CAWSVRGQGVSEAFF

size: .
D: .
J: TRBJ1-2
V: TRBV5-1
DNA: TGCGCCAGCAGTTCGGAAGGGGGAGGCTACACCTTC
CDR3: CASSSEGGGYTF

size: .
D: TRBD1
J: TRBJ2-3
V: TRBV28
DNA: TGTGCCAGCAGCTGGACAGGACGTGGGGGCACAGATACGCAGTATTTT
CDR3: CASSWTGRGGTDTQYF